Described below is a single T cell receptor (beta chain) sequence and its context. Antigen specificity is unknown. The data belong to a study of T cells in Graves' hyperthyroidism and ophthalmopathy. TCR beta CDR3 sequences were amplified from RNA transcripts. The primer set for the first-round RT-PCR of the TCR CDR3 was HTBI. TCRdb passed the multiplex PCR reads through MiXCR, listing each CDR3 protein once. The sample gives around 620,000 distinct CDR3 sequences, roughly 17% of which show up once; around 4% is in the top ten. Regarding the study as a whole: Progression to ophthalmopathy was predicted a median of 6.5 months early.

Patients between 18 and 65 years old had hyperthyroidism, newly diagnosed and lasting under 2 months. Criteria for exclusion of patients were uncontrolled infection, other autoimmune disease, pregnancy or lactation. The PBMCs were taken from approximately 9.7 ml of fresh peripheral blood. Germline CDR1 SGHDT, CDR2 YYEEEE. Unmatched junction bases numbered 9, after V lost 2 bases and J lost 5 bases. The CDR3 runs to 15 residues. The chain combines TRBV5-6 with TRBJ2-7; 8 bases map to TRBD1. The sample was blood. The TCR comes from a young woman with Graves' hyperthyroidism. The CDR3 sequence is CASSLFGQGNHEQYF. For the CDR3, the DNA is TGTGCCAGCAGCTTATTCGGACAGGGCAACCACGAGCAGTACTTC.